The clone carrying this TCR beta chain was recorded a few times. The CDR3 consists of 17 residues. Per germline, CDR1 SEHNR and CDR2 FQNEAQ (reference sequence). Treatment meaning: randomized to nivolumab then ipilimumab (arm A) or the reverse (arm B). From thawed PBMCs, live CD3+CD8+ cells negative for CD19 and CD56 were sorted. The sample originates from a study of sequential checkpoint blockade in melanoma. Libraries were prepared by immunoSEQ multiplex PCR; TCRdb keeps only in-frame clonotypes and omits some of them. Among some 30,000 clones listed, about four fifths were seen once. Sequencing used CD8+ T cells sorted from blood (inferred from file names), obtained from a patient given nivolumab and ipilimumab in sequence. This clonotype was obtained from a human donor with melanoma. The V call is TRBV7-9, the J call TRBJ2-5, with 10 bases aligning to TRBD2. The J call may be mistaken, given a closer DNA end match to TRBJ2-7. This CDR3 reads CASSLASGLAANYEQYF. CDR3 DNA: TGTGCCAGCAGCTTAGCGAGCGGACTAGCGGCGAACTACGAGCAGTACTTC.